The T cell receptor (beta chain) under discussion was sequenced for a study of post-analysis software for immune sequencing data (dated by TCRdb to 2015 to 2017). Study-level background: Recorded disease courses included relapsing-remitting, secondary progressive and progressive-relapsing multiple sclerosis, with some patients lacking subtype annotation. The patient repertoires were compared against fewer than twelve previously published healthy control repertoires obtained from donors aged roughly 6 to 28 years. A subset of samples was prepared in parallel using single-end sample barcoding, then pooled and co-amplified after Illumina adapter ligation.

Beyond this particular receptor, the publication reports: When samples were clustered directly using the F measure, samples prepared in the same batch co-clustered strongly, which prompted a batch-effect correction. The control group was slightly older than the multiple sclerosis patient group. Significantly lower normalized Chao1 diversity was found in multiple sclerosis patients than in controls, suggesting substantial peripheral T-cell clonal expansion. Patients showed significantly higher frequencies than controls for roughly 5 TRBV segments, among them TRBV5-6, TRBV5-1 and TRBV20-1.

Between the V and J ends, shortened by 5 bases and 6 bases respectively, the junction contains 14 bases. The germline V gene specifies SGHTA as CDR1 and FQGNSA as CDR2. The CDR3 runs 14 residues from the cysteine to the phenylalanine. Only the CDR3 DNA stays, 42 bases, in frame from base 1. To demonstrate the VDJtools post-analysis software, the study profiled TCR beta repertoires from the peripheral blood of approximately twelve young patients with multiple sclerosis. Multiple sclerosis patients were children and adolescents aged roughly 6 to 16 years. This clonotype was seen a few times. Its antigen is unknown. Within one base of it there is no much larger clone, and no base qualities were kept. Libraries came from PCR. Sequencing was carried out with an Illumina HiSeq 2500. To reduce PCR and sequencing biases, unique molecular identifiers were built into the TCR beta cDNA libraries. Approximately 500,000 cDNA molecules were obtained per 1 to 10 million input T cells, so each molecule approximated one T cell. The same protocol used for the earlier healthy control dataset was applied to prepare and sequence the patient libraries. Within a given batch, samples were prepared together, multiplexed and sequenced on the same HiSeq lane. The paper's data handling went like this. MIGEC was used to process the raw barcoded reads, and molecular identifier groups with only a single read were discarded before consensus assembly and CDR3 extraction. Clonotype tables were post-analysed with VDJtools, normalizing diversity by down-sampling all datasets to the smallest sample size. To correct batch-related cross-sample contamination, repertoire overlap clustering matched CDR3 amino acid sequences but not nucleotide sequences. The raw public reads went through TCRdb reprocessing: fastp at Q25, MiXCR clone calling, in-frame beta chains kept. When rows share a CDR3 protein, they turn into one entry using the most common DNA and genes. The V and J calls follow TCRdb's processing rather than the paper's. The sample contains about 770,000 distinct CDR3 sequences, about half of them found a single time. Jointly, the top ten make up roughly 4.9% of the sample.

The V and J genes are TRBV7-2 and TRBJ1-5; the D gene is not confidently resolved. The clonotype was recovered from a girl aged 5 to 17 with multiple sclerosis. Material for sequencing was blood. The CDR3 protein: CASSPWGGVQPQHF. In nucleotides, the sequence is TGTGCCAGCAGCCCTTGGGGTGGGGTTCAGCCCCAGCATTTT.